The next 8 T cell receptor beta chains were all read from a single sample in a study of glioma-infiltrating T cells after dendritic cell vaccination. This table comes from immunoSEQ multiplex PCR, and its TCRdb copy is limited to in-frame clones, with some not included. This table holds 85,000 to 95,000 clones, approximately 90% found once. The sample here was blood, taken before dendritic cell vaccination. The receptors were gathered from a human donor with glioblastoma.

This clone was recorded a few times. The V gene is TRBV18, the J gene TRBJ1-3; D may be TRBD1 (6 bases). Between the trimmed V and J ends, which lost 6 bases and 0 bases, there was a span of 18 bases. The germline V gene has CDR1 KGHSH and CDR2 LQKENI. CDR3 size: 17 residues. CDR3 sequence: CASSPSPTGTSGNTIYF. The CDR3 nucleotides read TGTGCCAGCTCCCCATCCCCGACAGGCACCTCTGGAAACACCATATATTTT.

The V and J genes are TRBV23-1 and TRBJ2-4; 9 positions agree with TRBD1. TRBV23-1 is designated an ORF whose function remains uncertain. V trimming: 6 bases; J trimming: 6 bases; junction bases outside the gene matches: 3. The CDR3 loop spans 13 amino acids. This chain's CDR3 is CASRPGQGNIQYF. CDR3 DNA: TGCGCCAGCAGGCCGGGACAGGGAAACATTCAGTACTTC.

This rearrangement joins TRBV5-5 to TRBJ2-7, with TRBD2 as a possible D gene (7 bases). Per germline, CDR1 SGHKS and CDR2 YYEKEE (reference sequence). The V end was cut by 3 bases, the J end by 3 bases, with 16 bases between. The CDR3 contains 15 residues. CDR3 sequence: CASSWGGGAFYEQYF. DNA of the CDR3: TGTGCCAGCAGCTGGGGTGGGGGGGCTTTCTACGAGCAGTACTTC.

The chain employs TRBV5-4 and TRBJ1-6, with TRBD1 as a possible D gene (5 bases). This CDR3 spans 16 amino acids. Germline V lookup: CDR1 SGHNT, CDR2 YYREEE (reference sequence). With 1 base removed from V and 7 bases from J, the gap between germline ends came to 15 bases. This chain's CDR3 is CASSLRSAGWNSPLHF. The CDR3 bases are TGTGCCAGCAGCTTGCGTTCGGCAGGGTGGAATTCACCCCTCCACTTT.

CDR3 sequence (DNA): TGTGCCAGCAGTTTTGGGAGCTCGAACAATGAGCAGTTCTTC. Translation gives CASSFGSSNNEQFF. J is TRBJ2-1 and V is TRBV27; possible D gene TRBD2, 5 bases. The CDR3 covers 14 residues. Germline-derived CDR1 and CDR2 are MNHEY and SMNVEV (reference sequence). The V end lost 3 bases, the J end lost 5 bases, and 11 bases lay between the germline ends.

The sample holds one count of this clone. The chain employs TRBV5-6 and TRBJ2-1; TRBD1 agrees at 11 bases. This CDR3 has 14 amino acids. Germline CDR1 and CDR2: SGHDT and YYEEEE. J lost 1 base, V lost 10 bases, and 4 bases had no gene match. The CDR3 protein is CAYGTGGSYNEQFF. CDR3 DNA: TGTGCCTACGGGACAGGGGGATCCTACAATGAGCAGTTCTTC.

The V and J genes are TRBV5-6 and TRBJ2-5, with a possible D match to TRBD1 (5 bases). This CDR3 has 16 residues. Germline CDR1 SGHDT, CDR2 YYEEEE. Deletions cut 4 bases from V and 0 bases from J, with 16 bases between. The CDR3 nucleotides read TGTGCCAGCAGCATCACCCCAACAGGTTACCAAGAGACCCAGTACTTC. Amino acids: CASSITPTGYQETQYF.

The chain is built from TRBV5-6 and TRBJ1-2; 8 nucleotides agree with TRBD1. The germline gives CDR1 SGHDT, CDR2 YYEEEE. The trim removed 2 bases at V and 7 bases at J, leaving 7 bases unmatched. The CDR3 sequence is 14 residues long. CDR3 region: CASSFLQGAGGYTF. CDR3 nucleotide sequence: TGTGCCAGCAGCTTCCTCCAGGGGGCAGGTGGCTACACCTTC.